A few counts support the clone carrying this TCR beta chain. Antigen: not known. V lost 5 bases and J lost 0, with 11 bases in between. Germline CDR1 SGHTA, CDR2 FQGNSA. The CDR3 length is 14 residues. Around 9.5 milliliters of peripheral blood were drawn from each donor. The data derive from a study of blood T cells in healthy people across ages. Alongside a J-beta primer mix, a sample-barcoded 5' primer served in a second PCR lasting about 7 to 11 cycles. Any given sample supplied a minimum of 2.5 million CDR3-containing paired-end reads. TCRdb reanalysed the 5' RACE reads using MiXCR and keeps one entry per CDR3 protein. The sample has hundreds of thousands of distinct CDR3 sequences; roughly 49% are singletons. Regarding the study as a whole: Getting older went along with TCR beta diversity per million T cells dropping roughly linearly. Those diversity estimates obtained from one million T cells were thought to be underestimates.

The chain is built from TRBV7-2 and TRBJ2-7; D unclear. This sequence was found in a woman aged 55-69 years in good health. Sequenced material: blood. This CDR3 is CASSPRWSSYEQYF. The CDR3, as DNA: TGTGCCAGCAGCCCCCGGTGGAGCTCCTACGAGCAGTACTTC. Full variable domain (outside the CDR3, taken from reference TRBV7-2 and TRBJ2-7): GAGVSQSPSNKVTEKGKDVELRCDPISGHTALYWYRQSLGQGLEFLIYFQGNSAPDKSGLPSDRFSAERTGGSVSTLTIQRTQQEDSAVYLCASSPRWSSYEQYFGPGTRLTVT.